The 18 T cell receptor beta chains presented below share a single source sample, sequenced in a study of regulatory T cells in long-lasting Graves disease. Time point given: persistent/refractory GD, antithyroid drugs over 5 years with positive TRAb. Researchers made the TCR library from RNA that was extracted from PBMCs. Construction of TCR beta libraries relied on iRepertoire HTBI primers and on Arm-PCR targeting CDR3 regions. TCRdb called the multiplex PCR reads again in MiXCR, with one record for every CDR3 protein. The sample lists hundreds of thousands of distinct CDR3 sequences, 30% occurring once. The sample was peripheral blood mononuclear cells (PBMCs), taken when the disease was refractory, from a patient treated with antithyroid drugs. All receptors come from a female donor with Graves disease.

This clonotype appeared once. This CDR3 is CASSLNAETQYF. The CDR3 DNA sequence: TGCGCCAGCAGCTTGAATGCGGAGACCCAGTACTTC. The V call is TRBV5-1, the J call TRBJ2-5; no clear D. Trimming removed 1 base from V and 5 bases from J, with 6 bases in between. The CDR3 consists of 12 residues. Germline assignment: CDR1 SGHRS and CDR2 YFSETQ. The full variable domain, with the rest looked up from reference TRBV5-1 and TRBJ2-5, is KAGVTQTPRYLIKTRGQQVTLSCSPISGHRSVSWYQQTPGQGLQFLFEYFSETQRNKGNFPGRFSGRQFSNSRSEMNVSTLELGDSALYLCASSLNAETQYFGPGTRLLVL.

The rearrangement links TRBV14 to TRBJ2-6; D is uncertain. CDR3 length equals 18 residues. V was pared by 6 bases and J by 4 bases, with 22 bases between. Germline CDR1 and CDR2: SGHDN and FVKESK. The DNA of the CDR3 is TGTGCCAGCAGTAAGGGCGGTCTGAGGTTCGAAGGGGCCAACGTCCTGACTTTC. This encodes CASSKGGLRFEGANVLTF.

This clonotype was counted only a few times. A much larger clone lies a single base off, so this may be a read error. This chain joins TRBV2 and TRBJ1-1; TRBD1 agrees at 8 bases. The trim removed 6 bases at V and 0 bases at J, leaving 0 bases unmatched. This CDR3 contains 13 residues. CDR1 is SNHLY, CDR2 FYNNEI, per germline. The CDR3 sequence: CASRGQVNTEAFF. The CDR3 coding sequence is TGTGCCAGCAGGGGACAGGTGAACACTGAAGCTTTCTTT.

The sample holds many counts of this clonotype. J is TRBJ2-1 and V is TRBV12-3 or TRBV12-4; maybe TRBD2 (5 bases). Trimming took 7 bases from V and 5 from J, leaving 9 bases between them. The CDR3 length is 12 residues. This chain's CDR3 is CASTGLDNEQFF. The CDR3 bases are TGTGCCAGCACCGGACTCGACAATGAGCAGTTCTTC.

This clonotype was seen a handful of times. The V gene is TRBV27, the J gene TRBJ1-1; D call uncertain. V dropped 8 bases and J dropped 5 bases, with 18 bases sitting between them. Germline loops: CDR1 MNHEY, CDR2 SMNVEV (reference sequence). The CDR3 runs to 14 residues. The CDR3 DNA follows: TGTGCCAGCTCCGGAACTGTCCTGGGGACTGAAGCTTTCTTT. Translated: CASSGTVLGTEAFF.

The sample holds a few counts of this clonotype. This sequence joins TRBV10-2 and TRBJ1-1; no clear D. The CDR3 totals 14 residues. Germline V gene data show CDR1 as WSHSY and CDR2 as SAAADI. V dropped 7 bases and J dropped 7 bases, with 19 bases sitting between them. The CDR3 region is CASMRTPDRGEAFF. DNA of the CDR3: TGCGCCAGCATGAGGACGCCCGATCGGGGTGAAGCTTTCTTT.

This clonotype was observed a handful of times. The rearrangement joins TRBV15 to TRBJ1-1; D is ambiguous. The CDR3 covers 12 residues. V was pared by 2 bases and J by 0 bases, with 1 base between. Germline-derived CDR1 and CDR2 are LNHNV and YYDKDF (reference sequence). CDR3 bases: TGTGCCACCAGCAGAATGAACACTGAAGCTTTCTTT. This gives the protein CATSRMNTEAFF. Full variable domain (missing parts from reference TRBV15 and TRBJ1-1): DAMVIQNPRYQVTQFGKPVTLSCSQTLNHNVMYWYQQKSSQAPKLLFHYYDKDFNNEADTPDNFQSRRPNTSFCFLDIRSPGLGDTAMYLCATSRMNTEAFFGQGTRLTVV.

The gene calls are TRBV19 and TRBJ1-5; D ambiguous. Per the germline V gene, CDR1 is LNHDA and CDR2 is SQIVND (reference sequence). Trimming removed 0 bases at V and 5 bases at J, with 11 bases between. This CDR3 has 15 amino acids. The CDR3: CASSIDGRTHQPQHF. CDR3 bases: TGTGCCAGTAGTATAGACGGCAGGACCCATCAGCCCCAGCATTTT.

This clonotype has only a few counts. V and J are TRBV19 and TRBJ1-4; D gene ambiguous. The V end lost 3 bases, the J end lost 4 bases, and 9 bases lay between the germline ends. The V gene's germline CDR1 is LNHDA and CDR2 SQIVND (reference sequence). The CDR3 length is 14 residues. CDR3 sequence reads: CASSILQDNEKLFF. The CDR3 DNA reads TGTGCCAGTAGTATTCTCCAGGATAATGAAAAACTGTTTTTT.

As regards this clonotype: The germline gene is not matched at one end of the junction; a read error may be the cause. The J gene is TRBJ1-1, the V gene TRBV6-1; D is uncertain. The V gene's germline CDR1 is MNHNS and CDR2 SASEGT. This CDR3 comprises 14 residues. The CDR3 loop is CASSKAELNTEAFF. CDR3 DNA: TGTGCCAGCAGTAAAGCAGAGTTGAACACTGAAGCTTTCTTT.

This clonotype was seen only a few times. CDR3 protein: CASSPPGLQNTEAFF. The CDR3 bases are TGTGCCAGCAGCCCTCCGGGACTCCAGAACACTGAAGCTTTCTTT. The gene calls are TRBV7-2 and TRBJ1-1; TRBD1 is a possible D gene (5 bases). CDR1 SGHTA and CDR2 FQGNSA come from the germline V gene. V shed 5 bases and J shed 1 base, with 14 bases lying between them. The CDR3 sequence is 15 residues long.

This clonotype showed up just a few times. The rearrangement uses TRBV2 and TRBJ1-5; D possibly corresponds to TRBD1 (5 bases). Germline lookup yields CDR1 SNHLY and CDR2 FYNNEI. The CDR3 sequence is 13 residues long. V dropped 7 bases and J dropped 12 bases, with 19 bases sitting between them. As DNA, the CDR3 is TGTGCCAGCATCCCCACCACCACAGGTAGCCAGCATTTT. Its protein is CASIPTTTGSQHF.

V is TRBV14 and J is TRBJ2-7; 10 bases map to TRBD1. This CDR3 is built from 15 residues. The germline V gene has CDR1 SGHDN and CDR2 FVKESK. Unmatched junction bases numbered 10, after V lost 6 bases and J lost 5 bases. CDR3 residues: CASRKTGTGEDEQYF. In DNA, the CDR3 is TGTGCCAGCAGGAAAACCGGGACAGGGGAGGACGAGCAGTACTTC.

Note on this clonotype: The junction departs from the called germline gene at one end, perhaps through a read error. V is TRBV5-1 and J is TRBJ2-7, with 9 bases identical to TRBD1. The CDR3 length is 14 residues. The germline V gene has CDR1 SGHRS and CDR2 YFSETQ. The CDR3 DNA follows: TGTGCCAGCAGCTTGGGACAGGGTCGCTACGAGCAGTACTTC. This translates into CASSLGQGRYEQYF.

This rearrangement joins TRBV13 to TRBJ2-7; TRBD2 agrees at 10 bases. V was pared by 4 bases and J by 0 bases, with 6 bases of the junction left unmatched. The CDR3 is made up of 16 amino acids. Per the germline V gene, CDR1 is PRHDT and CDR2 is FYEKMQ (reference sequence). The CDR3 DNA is TGTGCCAGCAGCTCAATAGCGGGAGGAACCTCCTACGAGCAGTACTTC. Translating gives CASSSIAGGTSYEQYF.

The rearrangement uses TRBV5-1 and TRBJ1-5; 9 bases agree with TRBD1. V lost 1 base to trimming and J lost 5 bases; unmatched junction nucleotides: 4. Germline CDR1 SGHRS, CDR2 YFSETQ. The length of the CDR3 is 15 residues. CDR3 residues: CASSLRTGGDQPQHF. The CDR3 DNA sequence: TGCGCCAGCAGCTTGAGAACAGGGGGCGATCAGCCCCAGCATTTT.

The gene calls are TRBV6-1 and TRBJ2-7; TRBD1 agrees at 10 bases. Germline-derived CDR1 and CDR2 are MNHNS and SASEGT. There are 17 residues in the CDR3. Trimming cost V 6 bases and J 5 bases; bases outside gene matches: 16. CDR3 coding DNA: TGTGCCAGCAGCCGGACAGGGGGAGGCTTAGGGACGGACGAGCAGTACTTC. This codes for CASSRTGGGLGTDEQYF.

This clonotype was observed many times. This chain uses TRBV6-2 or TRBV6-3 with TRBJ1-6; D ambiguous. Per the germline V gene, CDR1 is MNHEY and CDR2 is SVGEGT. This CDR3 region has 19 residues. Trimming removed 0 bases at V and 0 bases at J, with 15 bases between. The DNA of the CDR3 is TGTGCCAGCAGTTACTCTGGTAGGCGGACCAGCTCCTATAATTCACCCCTCCACTTT. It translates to CASSYSGRRTSSYNSPLHF.